One sample yielded the 9 T cell receptor beta chains listed below, sequenced in a study of regulatory T cells in long-lasting Graves disease. The TCR beta library used iRepertoire HTBI primers with Arm-PCR amplification of CDR3. One entry per CDR3 protein, called by TCRdb with MiXCR from the multiplex PCR reads. Among 450,000 to 600,000 distinct CDR3 sequences, about 14% were seen once, and the ten largest hold under 10%. Sample time point: newly diagnosed GD, antithyroid drugs for less than 3 months. TCR sequences were obtained from RNA taken from PBMCs. The same sample was also used in a study of T cells in Graves' hyperthyroidism and ophthalmopathy.

Sequencing was performed on peripheral blood mononuclear cells (PBMCs), taken at new diagnosis, from a patient treated with antithyroid drugs. The receptors originated from a man aged 25 to 40 with Graves disease.

This clonotype was counted ten times or more. The chain recombines TRBV15 with TRBJ2-2; D gene uncertain. With 1 base removed from V and 7 bases from J, the gap between germline ends came to 7 bases. CDR3 length: 13 residues. Germline CDR1 reads LNHNV; CDR2 reads YYDKDF (reference sequence). CDR3 sequence (DNA): TGTGCCACCAGCAGAGGGAAGTTCGGGGAGCTGTTTTTT. This encodes CATSRGKFGELFF.

This clonotype was observed at least ten times. The V and J genes are TRBV28 and TRBJ1-2; D perhaps matches TRBD1 (5 bases). CDR3 size: 12 residues. The V and J ends lost 6 bases and 4 bases respectively, with 9 bases between them. Germline V lookup: CDR1 MDHEN, CDR2 SYDVKM. CDR3 loop: CASSRTIYGYTF. The CDR3 nucleotides are TGTGCCAGCAGCAGGACAATCTATGGCTACACCTTC.

This clonotype was detected many times. The chain links TRBV7-9 to TRBJ2-7; 7 bases line up with TRBD1. Germline CDR1 SEHNR, CDR2 FQNEAQ (reference sequence). The trim removed 5 bases at V and 8 bases at J, leaving 6 bases unmatched. There are 12 residues in the CDR3. The CDR3 region is CASSQGTEKQYF. The CDR3 DNA reads as TGTGCCAGCAGCCAGGGGACAGAAAAGCAGTACTTC.

This clonotype was detected many times. The gene calls are TRBV15 and TRBJ2-7; D possibly matches TRBD1 or TRBD2 (5 bases each). This CDR3 has 15 amino acids. From germline, CDR1 is LNHNV and CDR2 YYDKDF (reference sequence). Trimming shortened V by 0 bases and J by 3 bases, and 12 bases separated the two germline ends. CDR3 bases: TGTGCCACCAGCAGAGACCCGGGACCAAACTACGAGCAGTACTTC. Translated: CATSRDPGPNYEQYF.

V gene TRBV6-5 combines with J gene TRBJ1-2; 8 bases map to TRBD1. Germline trimming cut 0 bases from V and 5 bases from J; bases unmatched to any gene: 5. CDR3 length: 15 residues. Looked up from germline, CDR1 is MNHEY and CDR2 is SVGAGI. The CDR3 sequence is CASSYSNRGGYGYTF. CDR3 sequence (DNA): TGTGCCAGCAGTTACTCGAACAGGGGGGGTTATGGCTACACCTTC.

This clonotype has more than one count but fewer than ten. The J gene is TRBJ1-2, the V gene TRBV20-1; TRBD1 matches 9 bases. V was clipped by 0 bases and J by 8 bases; unmatched bases: 7. The germline V gene has CDR1 DFQATT and CDR2 SNEGSKA (reference sequence). CDR3 length equals 14 residues. The CDR3 loop reads CSARDPTGGRGYTF. CDR3 in DNA: TGCAGTGCTAGAGACCCAACAGGGGGCCGAGGCTACACCTTC.

There are many counts of this clonotype. This chain connects TRBV27 to TRBJ2-7; D uncertain. V lost 4 bases, J lost 3 bases, and 10 bases lay in between. Per the germline V gene, CDR1 is MNHEY and CDR2 is SMNVEV (reference sequence). This CDR3 is built from 13 residues. The CDR3 spells CASSSNGFYEQYF. CDR3 DNA: TGTGCCAGCAGTTCAAACGGGTTCTACGAGCAGTACTTC.

This clonotype showed up many times. J is TRBJ1-1 and V is TRBV19; D remains ambiguous. Between the trimmed V and J ends, which lost 8 bases and 0 bases, there was a span of 7 bases. The CDR3 covers 12 residues. Germline lookup yields CDR1 LNHDA and CDR2 SQIVND (reference sequence). The CDR3 protein is CASLGMNTEAFF. The CDR3 coding sequence is TGTGCCAGTTTAGGGATGAACACTGAAGCTTTCTTT.

This clonotype was detected ten times or more. This chain connects TRBV11-2 to TRBJ2-7, with 13 bases fitting TRBD2. Trimming removed 5 bases from V and 5 bases from J; junction bases left unmatched: 12. Germline V gene data show CDR1 as SGHAT and CDR2 as FQNNGV. This CDR3 region has 17 residues. The CDR3 spells CASSDRTSGRAEDEQYF. CDR3 DNA: TGTGCCAGCAGCGACCGAACTAGCGGGAGGGCCGAGGACGAGCAGTACTTC. The complete variable domain, with remaining parts taken from reference TRBV11-2 and TRBJ2-7, reads EAGVAQSPRYKIIEKRQSVAFWCNPISGHATLYWYQQILGQGPKLLIQFQNNGVVDDSQLPKDRFSAERLKGVDSTLKIQPAKLEDSAVYLCASSDRTSGRAEDEQYFGPGTRLTVT.